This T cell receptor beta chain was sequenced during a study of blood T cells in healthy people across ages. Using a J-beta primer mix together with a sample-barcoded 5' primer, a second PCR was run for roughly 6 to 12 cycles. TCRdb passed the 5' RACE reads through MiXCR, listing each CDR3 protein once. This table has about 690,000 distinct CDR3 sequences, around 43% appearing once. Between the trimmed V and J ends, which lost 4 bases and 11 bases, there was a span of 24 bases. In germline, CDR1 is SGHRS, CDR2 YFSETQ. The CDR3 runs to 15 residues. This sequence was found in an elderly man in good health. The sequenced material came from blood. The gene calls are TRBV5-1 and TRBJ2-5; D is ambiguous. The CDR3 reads CASSKTLSGYNEQYF. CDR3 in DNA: TGCGCCAGCAGCAAGACCCTTTCGGGCTACAATGAGCAGTACTTC.